One and the same sample provided the 27 T cell receptor delta chains below, sequenced in a study of gamma-delta T cells after stem cell transplantation. TCRdb reanalyzed the RT-PCR reads using CATT. The data hold about 1,800 delta-chain clones, with approximately 30% observed a single time. The sample consisted of gamma-delta T cells. The receptor source for this set is a human donor. It is not recorded whose cells these are; they may come from a transplant donor.

The rearrangement joins TRDV2 to TRDJ1, with a tentative D call TRDD2 (6 bases). This CDR3 comprises 22 residues. The V gene lost 2 bases and the J gene lost 6 bases, with 39 bases spanning the gap. From germline, CDR1 is GEAIGNYY and CDR2 EKD. CDR3: CACDSVVAHARSGAGSSYKLIF. The CDR3 DNA follows: TGTGCCTGTGACAGTGTCGTGGCCCATGCGAGGAGTGGTGCTGGTTCTTCCTATAAACTCATCTTT.

About this clone itself: Just one base apart from a much larger clone, this may be a read error. V and J are TRDV2 and TRDJ1, with 7 bases matching TRDD3. The CDR3 covers 13 residues. The trim removed 4 bases at V and 2 bases at J, leaving 3 bases unmatched. Germline V gives CDR1 GEAIGNYY, CDR2 EKD. For the CDR3, the DNA is TGTGCCTGTGAAGGGATACAAACCGATAAACTCATCTTT. Residues: CACEGIQTDKLIF.

This clone ranks as large. The sample has other DNA sequences that encode this CDR3 too. The genes are TRDV2 and TRDJ3; 12 nucleotides agree with TRDD3. CDR1 GEAIGNYY and CDR2 EKD come from the germline V gene. The CDR3 length is 23 residues. Unmatched junction bases numbered 15, after V lost 1 base and J lost 0 bases. The CDR3 sequence: CACDTPGTGGYKNSSWDTRQMFF. The DNA for the CDR3 is TGTGCCTGTGACACGCCCGGTACTGGGGGATACAAGAATAGCTCCTGGGACACCCGACAGATGTTTTTC.

This chain links TRDV2 with TRDJ1; 11 bases align to TRDD3. This CDR3 has 17 amino acids. Trimming cost V 1 base and J 7 bases; bases outside gene matches: 13. Germline-derived CDR1 and CDR2 are GEAIGNYY and EKD. CDR3 protein: CACDTVGDTRVNGKLIF. CDR3 in DNA: TGTGCCTGTGACACGGTGGGGGATACGCGGGTTAACGGTAAACTCATCTTT.

The chain has TRDV2 and TRDJ1, with 9 nucleotides matching TRDD3. The V gene end was trimmed by 0 bases and the J gene end by 3 bases; junction bases not matched to a gene: 7. Per the germline V gene, CDR1 is GEAIGNYY and CDR2 is EKD. The CDR3 is 16 amino acids. The DNA for the CDR3 is TGTGCCTGTGACACCCTTCGAACTGGGGGACCCGATAAACTCATCTTT. It translates to CACDTLRTGGPDKLIF.

This clone is large (0.1 to 1%) in the sample. In DNA form, the CDR3 reads TGTGCCTGTGACACCATGGGGGCCACCGCGACATCTTTGACAGCACAACTCTTCTTT. It translates to CACDTMGATATSLTAQLFF. The V and J genes are TRDV2 and TRDJ2; D might be TRDD3 (6 bases). The CDR3 is 19 amino acids. Per the germline V gene, CDR1 is GEAIGNYY and CDR2 is EKD. The ends were cut back, 0 bases at V and 0 bases at J, with 19 bases in the middle.

With regard to this clone: A read error may be the cause here, since a much bigger clone is one base away. Other DNA variants within this sample encode the same CDR3. V and J are TRDV2 and TRDJ2; 11 nucleotides match TRDD3. Trimming cost V 0 bases and J 11 bases; bases outside gene matches: 16. The CDR3 runs to 18 residues. From germline, CDR1 is GEAIGNYY and CDR2 EKD. CDR3 in DNA: TGTGCCTGTGACACCGTAGCAGGAGTGGGGGATACGCTTGGTCAACTCTTCTTT. It encodes CACDTVAGVGDTLGQLFF.

About this clone: A much larger clone sits a single nucleotide away, making a read error possible. This specimen includes other DNA sequences encoding the same CDR3. The chain is built from TRDV2 and TRDJ1, with 8 bases fitting TRDD3. The CDR3 length is 20 residues. CDR1 and CDR2 (germline): GEAIGNYY, EKD. The CDR3 sequence is CACDTGNLHHGGSNTDKLIF. CDR3 bases: TGTGCCTGTGACACCGGAAATTTGCACCATGGGGGATCCAACACCGACAAACTCATCTTT.

This clone was detected a few times. V gene TRDV2 combines with J gene TRDJ1; 12 positions match TRDD3. The CDR3 consists of 19 residues. The V gene end was trimmed by 3 bases and the J gene end by 0 bases; junction bases not matched to a gene: 13. Looked up from germline, CDR1 is GEAIGNYY and CDR2 is EKD. The chain's CDR3 is CACDHVLGDTRLDTDKLIF. CDR3 coding DNA: TGTGCCTGTGACCACGTACTGGGGGATACCCGTTTGGACACCGATAAACTCATCTTT.

By its share, this clone is large (0.1 to 1%). Other nucleotide sequences in the sample specify the same CDR3. Here the CDR3 DNA reads TGTGCCTGTGACAGTACTGGGGGATATTACTCCTGGGACACCCGACAGATGTTTTTC. Protein product: CACDSTGGYYSWDTRQMFF. V is TRDV2 and J is TRDJ3; 11 bases align to TRDD3. Germline V gene lookup returns CDR1 GEAIGNYY and CDR2 EKD. The CDR3 extends over 19 amino acids. J was trimmed by 0 bases and V by 2 bases; bases with no gene match: 5.

As regards this clone: Being one base from a much bigger clone, this may be a read error. This chain uses TRDV2 with TRDJ1, with 8 bases lining up with TRDD3. Trimming removed 2 bases from V and 0 bases from J; junction bases left unmatched: 19. The CDR3 has 20 residues. Per germline, CDR1 GEAIGNYY and CDR2 EKD. CDR3 loop: CACDKITGGQSESYTDKLIF. The CDR3 bases are TGTGCCTGTGACAAGATTACTGGGGGCCAATCCGAATCCTACACCGATAAACTCATCTTT.

With regard to this clone: This specimen includes other DNA sequences encoding the same CDR3. V is TRDV2 and J is TRDJ1; D possibly corresponds to TRDD3 (6 bases). V was shortened by 0 bases and J by 4 bases, with 23 bases between the two germline ends. Germline V gene lookup returns CDR1 GEAIGNYY and CDR2 EKD. CDR3 length equals 18 residues. The CDR3 sequence is CACDTIRAPLGISDKLIF. DNA of the CDR3: TGTGCCTGTGACACCATCCGCGCTCCATTGGGGATCAGCGATAAACTCATCTTT.

The chain carries TRDV2 and TRDJ1; perhaps TRDD3 as D (5 bases). The V gene's germline CDR1 is GEAIGNYY and CDR2 EKD. V was pared by 3 bases and J by 0 bases, with 22 bases between. The CDR3 contains 18 residues. The CDR3 DNA is TGTGCCTGTGACCCAGTCCCGTTACTGGTGGATAACACCGATAAACTCATCTTT. Its translation: CACDPVPLLVDNTDKLIF.

Points on this clone: A much larger clone differs by one base, so this may be a read error. The chain uses TRDV2 and TRDJ1, with TRDD3 matching over 8 bases. The germline CDR1 and CDR2 sequences are GEAIGNYY and EKD. This CDR3 comprises 22 residues. After removal of 0 bases from V and 2 bases from J, the junction contained 25 bases not matched to a gene. The CDR3 protein is CACDTVSPAENTGGPGTDKLIF. The CDR3 nucleotides read TGTGCCTGTGACACCGTATCGCCGGCTGAAAATACTGGGGGGCCAGGGACCGATAAACTCATCTTT.

This clone was counted only a few times. A clone one base away is much larger, so this may be a read error. This sequence joins TRDV2 and TRDJ3; the match to TRDD3 covers 12 bases. The CDR3 loop spans 22 amino acids. J was trimmed by 0 bases and V by 0 bases; bases with no gene match: 11. The V gene's germline CDR1 is GEAIGNYY and CDR2 EKD. In nucleotides, the CDR3 is TGTGCCTGTGACACCGCTACTGGGGGATACTCTAACAGCTCCTGGGACACCCGACAGATGTTTTTC. Amino acids: CACDTATGGYSNSSWDTRQMFF.

For this clone: A much larger clone sits a single nucleotide away, making a read error possible. The chain uses TRDV2 and TRDJ1; 10 bases align to TRDD3. The CDR3 contains 18 residues. With 0 bases clipped from V and 2 bases from J, the junction kept 11 bases outside the gene matches. CDR1 is GEAIGNYY, CDR2 EKD, per germline. The CDR3 region is CACDTVQMGDTGTDKLIF. The CDR3 DNA is TGTGCCTGTGACACCGTTCAAATGGGGGATACTGGGACCGATAAACTCATCTTT.

The gene calls are TRAV29/DV5 and TRDJ1; TRDD3 matches 9 bases. The ends lost 0 bases at V and 0 bases at J; junction bases unmatched: 27. The CDR3 runs to 23 residues. The germline CDR1 and CDR2 sequences are NSMFDY and ISSIKDK. CDR3 DNA sequence: TGTGCAGCAAGCGTGGCTTCCTATCCCCTGGGGGATGGCGGTTTCTTTAACACCGATAAACTCATCTTT. This encodes CAASVASYPLGDGGFFNTDKLIF.

Details on this clone: A read error may account for a junction end that differs from germline. This same CDR3 is encoded by further DNA sequences in the sample. The V and J genes are TRDV2 and TRDJ1; D gene ambiguous. Germline CDR1 and CDR2: GEAIGNYY and EKD. The CDR3 spans 18 residues. CDR3 DNA: TGCGCCTGTGACACCGCGGGGTACCTCCAAATTGCCACCGATAAACTCATCTTT. It specifies CACDTAGYLQIATDKLIF.

This clone was counted a single time. A read error may produce the germline difference seen at one junction end. The sample holds other DNA sequences that translate to the same CDR3. The genes are TRDV2 and TRDJ1, with 8 bases aligning to TRDD3. Germline V gene data show CDR1 as GEAIGNYY and CDR2 as EKD. This CDR3 contains 19 residues. The CDR3 region has the DNA TGTGCCTGTGACACCGTAAAGAGCCGTACTGGGGGCTTTATCGATAACCTCATCTTT. Protein: CACDTVKSRTGGFIDNLIF.

The chain employs TRDV2 and TRDJ1; TRDD3 matches 12 bases. The CDR3 spans 18 residues. Trimming took 3 bases from V and 3 from J; bases not matched to a gene: 13. The V gene's germline CDR1 is GEAIGNYY and CDR2 EKD. The DNA of the CDR3 is TGTGCCTGTGACCCTGTACTGGGGGATACCCACTTTCCCGATAAACTCATCTTT. It encodes CACDPVLGDTHFPDKLIF.

For this clone: A much larger clone is a single base away; this may be a read error. This sample also contains other DNA sequences that code for the same CDR3. The chain combines TRDV2 with TRDJ1, with 7 positions matching TRDD3. The CDR3 has 20 residues. The germline gives CDR1 GEAIGNYY, CDR2 EKD. With 3 bases clipped from V and 0 bases from J, the junction kept 21 bases outside the gene matches. Written as DNA, the CDR3 is TGTGCCTGTGACCCGCTGGGGGCCGCGTCCCGTTCGGTTTACACCGATAAACTCATCTTT. Translation: CACDPLGAASRSVYTDKLIF.

By proportion, this clone is medium-sized. V gene TRDV2 combines with J gene TRDJ1; 9 bases line up with TRDD3. V lost 2 bases, J lost 4 bases, and 13 bases stayed unmatched. The CDR3 is made up of 17 amino acids. The germline V gene encodes CDR1 GEAIGNYY and CDR2 EKD. The CDR3 loop reads CACDILAGDTGNDKLIF. In DNA, the CDR3 is TGTGCCTGTGACATCCTGGCTGGGGATACGGGGAACGATAAACTCATCTTT.

On this clone: A far larger clone is only one base removed, so a read error is likely. The chain employs TRDV2 and TRDJ1, with 8 positions matching TRDD3. The CDR3 spans 22 residues. From germline, CDR1 is GEAIGNYY and CDR2 EKD. The CDR3 bases are TGTGCCCGTGACACCGTATCGCAGGCTGAAAATACTGGGGGGCCAGGGACCGATAAACTCATCTTT. It codes for CARDTVSQAENTGGPGTDKLIF.

By share, this clone counts as medium-sized. V gene TRDV2 combines with J gene TRDJ1; 11 nucleotides align to TRDD3. Germline V CDR1 and CDR2: GEAIGNYY, EKD. The junction had 9 bases not matched to a gene; V was cut back by 7 bases and J by 3 bases. The CDR3 is 15 amino acids. The CDR3 protein is CACVGLGDSPDKLIF. CDR3 sequence (DNA): TGTGCCTGCGTAGGACTGGGGGATAGTCCCGATAAACTCATCTTT.

About this clone: A read error may be the cause here, since a much bigger clone is one base away. The chain is built from TRDV2 and TRDJ1; TRDD3 might be the D (5 bases). The CDR3 is 16 residues long. The germline V gene encodes CDR1 GEAIGNYY and CDR2 EKD. V gave up 1 base and J gave up 9 bases, with 23 bases separating them. The CDR3 protein is CACDTVGLLVDGQLIF. CDR3 DNA: TGTGCCTGTGACACGGTTGGATTACTGGTGGATGGTCAACTCATCTTT.

The rearrangement uses TRDV2 and TRDJ1; 10 bases map to TRDD3. This CDR3 has 15 amino acids. Looked up from germline, CDR1 is GEAIGNYY and CDR2 is EKD. With V trimmed by 4 bases and J by 4 bases, 8 bases remained unmatched. CDR3 bases: TGTGCCTGTGAGGGACTGGGGGATGTGGACGATAAACTCATCTTT. This gives the protein CACEGLGDVDDKLIF.

This rearrangement joins TRDV2 to TRDJ1; 13 nucleotides agree with TRDD3. V was clipped by 0 bases and J by 0 bases; unmatched bases: 6. Germline V gene sequence: CDR1 GEAIGNYY, CDR2 EKD. The CDR3 consists of 18 residues. DNA of the CDR3: TGTGCCTGTGACACCGTACTGGGGGATACGCGGCACACCGATAAACTCATCTTT. Its translation: CACDTVLGDTRHTDKLIF.